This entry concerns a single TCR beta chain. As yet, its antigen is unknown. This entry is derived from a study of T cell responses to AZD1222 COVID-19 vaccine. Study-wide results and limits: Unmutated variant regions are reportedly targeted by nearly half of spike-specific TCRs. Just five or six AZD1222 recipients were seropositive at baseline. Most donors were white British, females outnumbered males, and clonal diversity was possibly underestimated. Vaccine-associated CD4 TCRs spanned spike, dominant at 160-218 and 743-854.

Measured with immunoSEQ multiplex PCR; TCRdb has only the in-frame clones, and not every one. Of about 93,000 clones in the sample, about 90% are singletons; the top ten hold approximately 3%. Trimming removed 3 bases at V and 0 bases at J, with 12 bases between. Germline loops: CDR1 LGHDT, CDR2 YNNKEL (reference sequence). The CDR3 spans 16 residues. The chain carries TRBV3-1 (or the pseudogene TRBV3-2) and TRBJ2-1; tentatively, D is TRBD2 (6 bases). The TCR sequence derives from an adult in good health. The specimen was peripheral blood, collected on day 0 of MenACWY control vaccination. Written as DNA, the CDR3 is TGTGCCAGCAGCCATAGACTAGGCGACTCCTACAATGAGCAGTTCTTC. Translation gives CASSHRLGDSYNEQFF.